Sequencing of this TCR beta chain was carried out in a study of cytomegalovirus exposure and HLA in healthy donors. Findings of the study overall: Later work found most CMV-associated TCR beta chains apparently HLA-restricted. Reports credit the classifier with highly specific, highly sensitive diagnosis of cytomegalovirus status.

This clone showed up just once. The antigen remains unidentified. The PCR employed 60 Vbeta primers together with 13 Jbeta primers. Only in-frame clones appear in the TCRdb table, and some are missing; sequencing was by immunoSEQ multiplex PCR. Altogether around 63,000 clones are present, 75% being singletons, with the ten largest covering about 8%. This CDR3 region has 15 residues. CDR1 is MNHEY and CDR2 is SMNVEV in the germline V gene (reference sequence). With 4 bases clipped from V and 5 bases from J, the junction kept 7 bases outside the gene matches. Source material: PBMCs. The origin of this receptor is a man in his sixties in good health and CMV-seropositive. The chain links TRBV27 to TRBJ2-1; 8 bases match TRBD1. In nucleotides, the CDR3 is TGTGCCAGCAGTTGGAGGACAGGGAAGGACAATGAGCAGTTCTTC. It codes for CASSWRTGKDNEQFF.